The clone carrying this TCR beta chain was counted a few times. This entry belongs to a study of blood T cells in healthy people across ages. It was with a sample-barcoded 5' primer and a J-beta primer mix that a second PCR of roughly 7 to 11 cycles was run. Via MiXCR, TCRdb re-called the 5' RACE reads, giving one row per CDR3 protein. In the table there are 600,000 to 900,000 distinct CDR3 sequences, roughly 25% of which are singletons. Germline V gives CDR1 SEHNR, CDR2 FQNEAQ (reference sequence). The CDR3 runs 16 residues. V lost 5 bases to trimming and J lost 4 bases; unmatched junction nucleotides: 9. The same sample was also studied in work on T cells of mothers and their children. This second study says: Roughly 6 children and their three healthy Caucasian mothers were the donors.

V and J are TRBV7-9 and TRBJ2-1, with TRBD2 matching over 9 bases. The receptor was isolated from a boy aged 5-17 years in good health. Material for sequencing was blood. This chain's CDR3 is CASSPQTSGGYNEQFF. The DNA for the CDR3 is TGTGCCAGCAGCCCCCAGACTAGCGGAGGATACAATGAGCAGTTCTTC.